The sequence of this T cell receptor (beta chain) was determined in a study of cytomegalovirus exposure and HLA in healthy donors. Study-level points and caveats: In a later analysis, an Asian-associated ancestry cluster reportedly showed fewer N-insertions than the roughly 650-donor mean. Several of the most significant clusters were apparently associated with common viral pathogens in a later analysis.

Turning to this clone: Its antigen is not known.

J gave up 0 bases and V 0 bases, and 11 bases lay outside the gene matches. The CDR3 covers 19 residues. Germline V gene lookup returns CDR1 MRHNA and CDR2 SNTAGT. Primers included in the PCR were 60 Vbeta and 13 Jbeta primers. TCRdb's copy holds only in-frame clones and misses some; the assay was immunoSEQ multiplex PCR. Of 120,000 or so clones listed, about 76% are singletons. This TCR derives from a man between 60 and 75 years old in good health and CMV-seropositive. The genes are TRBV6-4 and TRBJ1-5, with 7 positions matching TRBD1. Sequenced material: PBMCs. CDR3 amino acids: CASSDSGRDSSYSNQPQHF. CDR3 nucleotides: TGTGCCAGCAGTGACTCGGGACGGGACAGCTCGTATAGCAATCAGCCCCAGCATTTT.